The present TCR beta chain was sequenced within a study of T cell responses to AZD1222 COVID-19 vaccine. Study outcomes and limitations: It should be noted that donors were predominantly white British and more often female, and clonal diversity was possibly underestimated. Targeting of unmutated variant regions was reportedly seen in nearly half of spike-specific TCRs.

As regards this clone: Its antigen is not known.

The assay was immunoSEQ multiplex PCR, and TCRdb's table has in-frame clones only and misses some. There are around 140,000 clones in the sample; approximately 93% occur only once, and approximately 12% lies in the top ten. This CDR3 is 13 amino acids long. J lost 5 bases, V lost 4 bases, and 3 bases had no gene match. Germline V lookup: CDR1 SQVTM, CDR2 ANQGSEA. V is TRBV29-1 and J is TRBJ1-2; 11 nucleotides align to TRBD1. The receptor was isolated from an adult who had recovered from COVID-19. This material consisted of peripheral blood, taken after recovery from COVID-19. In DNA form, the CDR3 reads TGCAGCGTTGTCAGGGACAGGGGGTATGGCTACACCTTC. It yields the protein CSVVRDRGYGYTF.